The 2 T cell receptor beta chains presented below share a single source sample, sequenced in a study of blood T cells in healthy people across ages. A sample-barcoded 5' primer and a J-beta primer mix were used in a second PCR of about 7 to 11 cycles. TCRdb re-derived calls from the 5' RACE reads in MiXCR, one entry per CDR3 protein. The data hold roughly 700,000 distinct CDR3 sequences, with 32% observed a single time. The source material was blood. The receptors shown here come from an elderly woman in good health.

This clonotype was recorded many times. This chain uses TRBV20-1 with TRBJ2-1; 9 bases fit TRBD2. Unmatched junction bases numbered 16, after V lost 4 bases and J lost 0 bases. This CDR3 contains 19 residues. Per germline, CDR1 DFQATT and CDR2 SNEGSKA (reference sequence). The CDR3 DNA follows: TGCAGTGCTATCCCCTCAAGGAGCGGGGGGCTGAGCTCCTACAATGAGCAGTTCTTC. It codes for CSAIPSRSGGLSSYNEQFF.

This clonotype occurred many times. This chain links TRBV6-5 with TRBJ2-5; D is perhaps TRBD2 (6 bases). The CDR3 runs 14 residues. V dropped 6 bases and J dropped 2 bases, with 13 bases sitting between them. Germline V gene lookup returns CDR1 MNHEY and CDR2 SVGAGI. The CDR3 loop is CASRRGLPQETQYF. In DNA, the CDR3 is TGTGCCAGCAGGAGGGGACTCCCTCAAGAGACCCAGTACTTC.